The 9 T cell receptor beta chains below come from one sample, sequenced in a study of shared clonotypes between healthy human individuals (dated by TCRdb to 2020 to 2021). Library prep was done by the immunoSEQ multiplex PCR assay. Imported from immuneACCESS, the table was reduced by TCRdb to in-frame sequences with V and J called. These copies leave out some clones; in studies compared against another copy, an unresolved V gene accounts for under half, and the cause of the remainder is not known. Recorded for this sample are around 2.1 million clones; roughly 91% of them occurred a single time. Together, the top ten hold roughly 1.7% of the sample. CD8 naive samples consisted of CD45RO-negative cells that were positively selected for CCR7, yielding a CD45RA+CCR7+ population without TemRA cells. The material sequenced was naive CD8+ T cells from PBMCs. This sample's cell subset or site label indicates: CD45RA+CCR7+. The source is a man aged 18 to 29 in good health. Some clones in this sample may be carry-over from other donors' samples.

This chain links TRBV6-1 with TRBJ1-2, with TRBD1 as a possible D gene (5 bases). V lost 3 bases, J lost 8 bases, and 19 bases lay in between. This CDR3 region has 15 residues. Germline CDR1 reads MNHNS; CDR2 reads SASEGT. The CDR3 nucleotides are TGTGCCAGCAGTGACTTCCGGGGAGGGGAAGGCGGCTACACCTTC. Protein: CASSDFRGGEGGYTF.

The V gene is TRBV29-1, the J gene TRBJ2-3, with D perhaps being TRBD1 or TRBD2 (5 bases each). Per germline, CDR1 SQVTM and CDR2 ANQGSEA. The CDR3 runs 13 residues. Trimming took 6 bases from V and 6 from J, leaving 16 bases between them. CDR3 sequence: CSVTLRGEDTQYF. In nucleotides, the CDR3 is TGCAGCGTCACCCTTAGAGGGGAGGATACGCAGTATTTT.

Worth noting for this clone: Other DNA sequences in the same sample also yield this CDR3. The gene calls are TRBV5-6 and TRBJ2-7, with a weak D call TRBD1 (6 bases). The germline gives CDR1 SGHDT, CDR2 YYEEEE. The CDR3 extends over 15 amino acids. V was cut by 2 bases and J by 0 bases, with 12 bases left in between. CDR3 protein: CASSLGGSHSYEQYF. For the CDR3, the DNA is TGTGCCAGCAGCTTAGGGGGATCACACTCCTACGAGCAGTACTTC.

The chain joins TRBV27 to TRBJ2-1; D not resolved. CDR1 is MNHEY, CDR2 SMNVEV, per germline (reference sequence). V lost 3 bases and J 8 bases, leaving 17 bases between the germline ends. This CDR3 is 15 amino acids long. CDR3 nucleotide sequence: TGTGCCAGCAGTTTCCATTTCCCCAGGTCCGATGAGCAGTTCTTC. Translated, it gives CASSFHFPRSDEQFF.

This clone was counted a single time. The identical CDR3 is also encoded by other nucleotide sequences in the sample. The rearrangement links TRBV27 to TRBJ2-1, with TRBD1 as a possible D gene (5 bases). CDR1 is MNHEY, CDR2 SMNVEV, per germline (reference sequence). V was pared by 5 bases and J by 4 bases, with 9 bases between. The CDR3 length is 13 residues. The CDR3 protein is CASSLDSYNEQFF. The CDR3 bases are TGTGCCAGCAGTCTAGACAGTTACAATGAGCAGTTCTTC.

The V call is TRBV6-1, the J call TRBJ1-1; D call uncertain. The length of the CDR3 is 13 residues. V was pared by 1 base and J by 11 bases, with 14 bases between. Germline V gene sequence: CDR1 MNHNS, CDR2 SASEGT. DNA for the CDR3: TGTGCCAGCAGTGAAGTCCGATGGTCCGAGGCTTTCTTT. This translates into CASSEVRWSEAFF.

A word on this clone: Other DNA sequences of this sample code for an identical CDR3. The V gene is TRBV29-1, the J gene TRBJ2-7; 8 bases are shared with TRBD1. The trim removed 3 bases at V and 3 bases at J, leaving 4 bases unmatched. The CDR3 consists of 13 residues. Germline V gene data show CDR1 as SQVTM and CDR2 as ANQGSEA. CDR3 DNA sequence: TGCAGCGTTGAGGGGGACAGGCTCTACGAGCAGTACTTC. Translated, it gives CSVEGDRLYEQYF.

The chain employs TRBV2 and TRBJ2-5, with 12 bases identical to TRBD2. Per the germline V gene, CDR1 is SNHLY and CDR2 is FYNNEI. Trimming cost V 6 bases and J 3 bases; bases outside gene matches: 5. The CDR3 covers 15 residues. The CDR3 sequence is CASSGLAGSKETQYF. Here the CDR3 DNA reads TGTGCCAGCAGCGGACTAGCGGGATCTAAAGAGACCCAGTACTTC.

The chain joins TRBV4-1 to TRBJ2-2, with D tentatively TRBD2 (6 bases). The CDR3 consists of 16 residues. Trimming cost V 4 bases and J 3 bases, with 15 bases left between them. The germline V gene has CDR1 MGHRA and CDR2 YSYEKL. The chain's CDR3 is CASSRHLGGDTGELFF. CDR3 nucleotides: TGCGCCAGCAGCCGACACCTAGGCGGGGACACCGGGGAGCTGTTTTTT.